The next 9 T cell receptor beta chains were all read from a single sample in a study of blood T cell repertoires in COVID-19. Data came from immunoSEQ multiplex PCR; TCRdb stores just in-frame clones and leaves some out. This table holds about 190,000 clones, around nine tenths found once. The sample comprised peripheral blood. The receptors were gathered from a woman between 35 and 50 years old who had recovered from COVID-19.

The rearrangement uses TRBV7-9 and TRBJ2-7; 8 nucleotides match TRBD1. The CDR3 loop spans 14 amino acids. The germline V gene encodes CDR1 SEHNR and CDR2 FQNEAQ (reference sequence). V shed 5 bases and J 6 bases; nucleotides not matched to a gene: 9. The CDR3 region has the DNA TGTGCCAGCAGCAATGGACAGGGTGTCAGCGAGCAGTACTTC. Translating it yields CASSNGQGVSEQYF. The whole variable domain, remainder taken from reference TRBV7-9 and TRBJ2-7, is DTGVSQNPRHKITKRGQNVTFRCDPISEHNRLYWYRQTLGQGPEFLTYFQNEAQLEKSRLLSDRFSAERPKGSFSTLEIQRTEQGDSAMYLCASSNGQGVSEQYFGPGTRLTVT.

The rearrangement joins TRBV5-1 to TRBJ1-5; D is uncertain. The CDR3 has 14 amino acids. Trimming stripped 4 bases from V and 7 bases from J, with 15 bases between. CDR1 is SGHRS, CDR2 YFSETQ, per germline. CDR3 amino acids: CASSPRLSGQPQHF. The CDR3 region has the DNA TGCGCCAGCAGCCCCCGACTATCGGGACAGCCCCAGCATTTT.

V gene TRBV4-3 combines with J gene TRBJ1-2, with D tentatively TRBD1 (5 bases). There are 17 residues in the CDR3. Germline loops: CDR1 LGHNA, CDR2 YSLEER. The V and J ends lost 0 bases and 4 bases respectively, with 18 bases between them. The CDR3 coding sequence is TGCGCCAGCAGCCAAGACCCGGGACTGCCGTCGGGCTATGGCTACACCTTC. Encoded protein: CASSQDPGLPSGYGYTF.

This rearrangement joins TRBV18 to TRBJ2-3, with a possible D match to TRBD1 (6 bases). V was cut by 2 bases and J by 9 bases, with 15 bases left in between. Germline V gives CDR1 KGHSH, CDR2 LQKENI. This CDR3 contains 14 residues. As DNA, the CDR3 is TGTGCCAGCTCACCAGGGCAGGGGCAGAAGACGCAGTATTTT. Amino acid sequence: CASSPGQGQKTQYF.

The chain is built from TRBV30 and TRBJ1-5; the D gene is possibly TRBD1 (5 bases). The germline V and J ends were trimmed by 0 bases and 0 bases, with 12 bases remaining between them. The CDR3 sequence is 16 residues long. Germline values: CDR1 GTSNPN, CDR2 SVGIG (reference sequence). The CDR3 loop is CAWSVPGHDSNQPQHF. The CDR3 region has the DNA TGTGCCTGGAGTGTACCTGGACACGATAGCAATCAGCCCCAGCATTTT.

The V call is TRBV24-1, the J call TRBJ2-3; D remains ambiguous. The CDR3 has 14 residues. Germline values: CDR1 KGHDR, CDR2 SFDVKD. With 5 bases removed from V and 1 base from J, the gap between germline ends came to 9 bases. In DNA, the CDR3 is TGTGCCACCAGTGCCACAGTAGGCACAGATACGCAGTATTTT. Translation gives CATSATVGTDTQYF.

The rearrangement links TRBV28 to TRBJ1-5, with a weak D call TRBD1 (5 bases). Germline CDR1 reads MDHEN; CDR2 reads SYDVKM. Trimming pared 7 bases from V and 4 bases from J, leaving 20 bases between. The CDR3 spans 16 residues. CDR3 residues: CASMRPGDPINQPQHF. The DNA of the CDR3 is TGTGCCAGCATGAGACCGGGGGACCCCATTAATCAGCCCCAGCATTTT. The full variable domain, with the rest looked up from reference TRBV28 and TRBJ1-5, is DVKVTQSSRYLVKRTGEKVFLECVQDMDHENMFWYRQDPGLGLRLIYFSYDVKMKEKGDIPEGYSVSREKKERFSLILESASTNQTSMYLCASMRPGDPINQPQHFGDGTRLSIL.

V and J are TRBV19 and TRBJ1-1, with a possible D match to TRBD1 (6 bases). V was trimmed by 2 bases and J by 3 bases, leaving 7 bases between them. The CDR3 is made up of 13 amino acids. Germline CDR1 LNHDA, CDR2 SQIVND (reference sequence). DNA for the CDR3: TGTGCCAGTAGTATAAACAGGGACACTGAAGCTTTCTTT. This translates into CASSINRDTEAFF.

A note on this clone: Other DNA sequences of this sample code for an identical CDR3. The chain links TRBV28 to TRBJ1-1; 7 nucleotides match TRBD1. Germline V gene sequence: CDR1 MDHEN, CDR2 SYDVKM. This CDR3 has 13 residues. The J segment lost 1 base and the V segment lost 6 bases, leaving 2 bases of the junction unmatched. The CDR3 nucleotides are TGTGCCAGCAGCGGGACAGCGAACACTGAAGCTTTCTTT. Protein: CASSGTANTEAFF.